The T cell receptor (gamma chain) described here comes from a study of Vδ1+ human thymocytes. Findings and caveats of the study: About 20% of thymic delta-chain sequences were Vdelta2, with few Vdelta3, unlike blood Vdelta1+ controls. Thymic TRG and TRD repertoires appeared highly polyclonal, with Gaussian CDR3 length distributions.

The CDR3 has 14 residues. The ends lost 1 base at V and 4 bases at J; junction bases unmatched: 7. Germline CDR1 reads VINAFY; CDR2 reads YDVSNSKD. This clone was detected a few times. What it binds is unknown. Alphabeta T cells were depleted, then CD3+ Vdelta1+ Vdelta2- thymocytes were FACS-sorted. RNA was extracted from the cells and then reverse transcribed. Multiplex PCR used pooled V-gene forward primers and a constant-region reverse primer to amplify CDR3s. TCRdb re-called clones from the multiplex PCR reads via CATT. The sample records 25,000 to 35,000 gamma-chain clones, more than 15% being singletons.

V and J are TRGV5 and TRGJ1 or TRGJ2. Sequenced material: Vdelta1+ gamma-delta thymocytes from the thymus. Subset reported: FACS-sorted CD3+ TCRalphabeta- TCRVdelta1+ TCRVdelta2- thymocytes. The receptor's source is a boy younger than two who had congenital heart surgery. Here the CDR3 reads CATWDSLEYYKKLF. The CDR3 region has the DNA TGTGCCACCTGGGACAGTCTCGAGTATTATAAGAAACTCTTT.